Presented here are 30 T cell receptor beta chains from one specimen sequenced in a study of blood T cell repertoires in COVID-19. The method was immunoSEQ multiplex PCR; TCRdb's version includes in-frame clones alone and lacks a portion of them. The sample has a few hundred thousand clones, 82% seen once. The source material was peripheral blood. All receptors come from a woman aged 80 or over with COVID-19, enrolled during active disease.

This chain uses TRBV10-1 with TRBJ2-2, with 9 bases that match TRBD1. Unmatched junction bases numbered 3, after V lost 5 bases and J lost 5 bases. The CDR3 is 14 residues long. Germline CDR1 WNHNN, CDR2 SYGVQD (reference sequence). The CDR3 DNA sequence: TGCGCCAGCAGTACAGGGGGCGGAACCGGGGAGCTGTTTTTT. Translating it yields CASSTGGGTGELFF.

The gene calls are TRBV21-1 and TRBJ1-4; the table assigns TRBD1, which was not confirmed against the DNA. TRBV21-1 is described as a pseudogene. This CDR3 is built from 9 residues. The CDR3 DNA reads TGTGCTCAACGTTCAGGGGGGCAATTT. Protein product: CAQRSGGQF.

This clone appeared once. This chain joins TRBV6-5 and TRBJ2-2; 7 nucleotides match TRBD1. Trimming cost V 8 bases and J 5 bases; bases outside gene matches: 11. This CDR3 spans 15 amino acids. Germline CDR1 and CDR2: MNHEY and SVGAGI. CDR3 bases: TGTGCCAGCGAGGGGGCCCTCCGGGGTACCGGGGAGCTGTTTTTT. Its protein product is CASEGALRGTGELFF.

A single count supports this clone. The J gene is TRBJ1-1, the V gene TRBV19, with a tentative D call TRBD1 (6 bases). V was clipped by 9 bases and J by 1 base, with 18 bases between them. The CDR3 runs 15 residues. Per germline, CDR1 LNHDA and CDR2 SQIVND (reference sequence). The CDR3 spells CASRRGDTKNTEAFF. The CDR3 DNA is TGTGCCAGCCGGCGGGGGGACACAAAGAACACTGAAGCTTTCTTT.

The chain uses TRBV3-1 (or the pseudogene TRBV3-2) and TRBJ1-1; D is unresolved. With 1 base removed from V and 11 bases from J, the gap between germline ends came to 11 bases. CDR1 LGHDT and CDR2 YNNKEL come from the germline V gene (reference sequence). This CDR3 is 12 amino acids long. DNA for the CDR3: TGTGCCAGCAGCCAAGGTGGGCGGGAGGCTTTCTTT. It translates to CASSQGGREAFF.

V usage is TRBV28 and J usage is TRBJ1-4, with TRBD1 as a possible D gene (5 bases). Germline V CDR1 and CDR2: MDHEN, SYDVKM. The length of the CDR3 is 15 residues. Trimming took 2 bases from V and 5 from J, leaving 12 bases between them. The CDR3 reads CASSLPGVQNEKLFF. DNA of the CDR3: TGTGCCAGCAGTTTACCGGGGGTCCAAAATGAAAAACTGTTTTTT.

The CDR3 bases are TGCGCCAGCAGCTTCGGGGAAATCTATGGCTACACCTTC. Translated: CASSFGEIYGYTF. The chain carries TRBV5-1 and TRBJ1-2; D is undetermined. The CDR3 is 13 residues long. Germline V lookup: CDR1 SGHRS, CDR2 YFSETQ. With 2 bases removed from V and 4 bases from J, the gap between germline ends came to 9 bases.

This clone has more than one count but fewer than ten. V and J are TRBV6-1 and TRBJ1-5; 7 bases map to TRBD1. Germline lookup yields CDR1 MNHNS and CDR2 SASEGT. This CDR3 contains 19 residues. Trimming removed 1 base from V and 4 bases from J; junction bases left unmatched: 16. The CDR3 protein is CASSEGVGGSTGVNQPQHF. DNA for the CDR3: TGTGCCAGCAGTGAAGGCGTGGGGGGCTCCACAGGGGTAAATCAGCCCCAGCATTTT.

The chain carries TRBV19 and TRBJ1-5; tentatively, D is TRBD1 (5 bases). The germline CDR1 and CDR2 sequences are LNHDA and SQIVND (reference sequence). The V end was cut by 5 bases, the J end by 5 bases, with 19 bases between. This CDR3 is 16 amino acids long. As DNA, the CDR3 is TGTGCCAGTAGTCCCCCGCGGGACGGTTCTCATCAGCCCCAGCATTTT. This sequence encodes CASSPPRDGSHQPQHF. Full variable domain (rest looked up from reference TRBV19 and TRBJ1-5): DGGITQSPKYLFRKEGQNVTLSCEQNLNHDAMYWYRQDPGQGLRLIYYSQIVNDFQKGDIAEGYSVSREKKESFPLTVTSAQKNPTAFYLCASSPPRDGSHQPQHFGDGTRLSIL.

The chain carries TRBV10-1 and TRBJ2-7; 7 bases fit TRBD2. The CDR3 covers 11 residues. V shed 9 bases and J 4 bases; nucleotides not matched to a gene: 3. The germline CDR1 and CDR2 sequences are WNHNN and SYGVQD (reference sequence). CDR3 coding DNA: TGCGCCAGGGGGGGGGTATACGAGCAGTACTTC. Translation: CARGGVYEQYF.

This clone was found once. CDR3 DNA sequence: TGTGCCAGCTCACCAACTCCAGGGATCGAGCAGTACTTC. Residues: CASSPTPGIEQYF. V usage is TRBV18 and J usage is TRBJ2-7; TRBD1 might be the D (5 bases). Germline V lookup: CDR1 KGHSH, CDR2 LQKENI. The CDR3 runs to 13 residues. Trimming shortened V by 2 bases and J by 6 bases, and 11 bases separated the two germline ends.

Only one count was recorded for this clone. The chain joins TRBV3-1 (or the pseudogene TRBV3-2) to TRBJ1-2; 7 bases map to TRBD1. The CDR3 runs 15 residues. V gave up 3 bases and J gave up 3 bases; unmatched junction bases: 7. Germline loops: CDR1 LGHDT, CDR2 YNNKEL (reference sequence). For the CDR3, the DNA is TGTGCCAGCAGCCAGGCCGAGGGGACAGACTATGGCTACACCTTC. This codes for CASSQAEGTDYGYTF.

The chain couples TRBV7-9 to TRBJ1-6; D perhaps matches TRBD1 (5 bases). This CDR3 has 14 residues. V lost 4 bases and J lost 7, with 11 bases in between. Germline CDR1 reads SEHNR; CDR2 reads FQNEAQ (reference sequence). DNA for the CDR3: TGTGCCAGCAGCTCGGACACGAAAAATTCACCCCTCCACTTT. Protein product: CASSSDTKNSPLHF.

The gene calls are TRBV19 and TRBJ1-5; 7 positions agree with TRBD1. This CDR3 is built from 16 residues. With 8 bases clipped from V and 2 bases from J, the junction kept 12 bases outside the gene matches. The V gene's germline CDR1 is LNHDA and CDR2 SQIVND (reference sequence). CDR3 DNA sequence: TGTGCCAGTCGAAACTTGAGACAGGGTGGCAATCAGCCCCAGCATTTT. Translation: CASRNLRQGGNQPQHF.

The chain is built from TRBV28 and TRBJ1-6; no reliable D call. This CDR3 region has 16 residues. Germline lookup yields CDR1 MDHEN and CDR2 SYDVKM. V lost 4 bases and J 7 bases, leaving 17 bases between the germline ends. CDR3 amino acids: CASSYPSAGGNSPLHF. In DNA, the CDR3 is TGTGCCAGCAGTTACCCGTCGGCAGGAGGCAATTCACCCCTCCACTTT.

The chain combines TRBV7-9 with TRBJ2-7; a weak D match, TRBD1 (5 bases). V was cut by 7 bases and J by 3 bases, with 16 bases left in between. Germline V lookup: CDR1 SEHNR, CDR2 FQNEAQ (reference sequence). CDR3 length: 14 amino acids. The CDR3: CASTITTGRYEQYF. The CDR3 coding sequence is TGTGCCAGCACTATCACTACAGGACGCTACGAGCAGTACTTC.

The gene calls are TRBV18 and TRBJ2-3; 9 nucleotides line up with TRBD1. In germline, CDR1 is KGHSH, CDR2 LQKENI. V was clipped by 6 bases and J by 6 bases; unmatched bases: 10. There are 15 residues in the CDR3. The CDR3 nucleotides read TGTGCCAGCTCCCCAATACAGGGGGCCGGTGATACGCAGTATTTT. Translating gives CASSPIQGAGDTQYF.

The chain couples TRBV18 to TRBJ1-2, with 7 bases that match TRBD1. CDR3 length: 13 amino acids. Trimming at V came to 6 bases and at J to 3 bases, leaving 4 bases not matched to a gene. Looked up from germline, CDR1 is KGHSH and CDR2 is LQKENI. The DNA of the CDR3 is TGTGCCAGCTCGTTCGGGACAGACTATGGCTACACCTTC. It encodes CASSFGTDYGYTF.

V and J are TRBV6-5 and TRBJ1-1; TRBD1 agrees at 7 bases. The V and J ends lost 6 bases and 2 bases, in that order; junction bases with no gene match: 9. Germline CDR1 MNHEY, CDR2 SVGAGI. The CDR3 totals 15 residues. The CDR3: CASSLQGQPNTEAFF. The CDR3 DNA follows: TGTGCCAGCAGCCTACAGGGACAGCCTAACACTGAAGCTTTCTTT.

This chain uses TRBV4-2 with TRBJ2-1; 8 nucleotides match TRBD2. Germline V gives CDR1 LGHNA, CDR2 YNFKEQ. V lost 3 bases and J lost 7; bases outside the gene matches: 11. The CDR3 sequence is 16 residues long. CDR3 DNA: TGTGCCAGCAGCCAGCCCTATGCGGGAGGAGGTAATGAGCAGTTCTTC. The encoded protein is CASSQPYAGGGNEQFF.

The J gene is TRBJ1-4, the V gene TRBV5-1; TRBD1 is a possible D gene (6 bases). The ends were cut back, 6 bases at V and 0 bases at J, with 9 bases in the middle. CDR1 and CDR2 (germline): SGHRS, YFSETQ. The CDR3 has 14 residues. CDR3 DNA sequence: TGCGCCAGCAAGGGGGGGTCAACTAATGAAAAACTGTTTTTT. Its translation is CASKGGSTNEKLFF.

The rearrangement joins TRBV3-1 (or the pseudogene TRBV3-2) to TRBJ1-4; TRBD1 might be the D (6 bases). Trimming removed 5 bases at V and 5 bases at J, with 15 bases between. Germline loops: CDR1 LGHDT, CDR2 YNNKEL (reference sequence). The CDR3 covers 15 residues. The CDR3 loop is CASSSHGTPNEKLFF. The CDR3 DNA follows: TGTGCCAGCAGCTCCCACGGGACACCAAATGAAAAACTGTTTTTT.

The J gene is TRBJ2-2, the V gene TRBV27; 10 bases line up with TRBD2. V lost 5 bases to trimming and J lost 7 bases; unmatched junction nucleotides: 7. Germline V gives CDR1 MNHEY, CDR2 SMNVEV (reference sequence). This CDR3 has 15 residues. CDR3 DNA sequence: TGTGCCAGCAGTCAAGCGGGAGGGCCGAACGGGGAGCTGTTTTTT. Translating gives CASSQAGGPNGELFF.

The rearrangement links TRBV12-1 to TRBJ2-3; the table calls TRBD2, which could not be checked here. TRBV12-1 is labeled a pseudogene. This CDR3 has 15 residues. CDR3 in amino acids: CASSFPEDSTDTQYF. CDR3 bases: TGTGCCAGCAGCTTCCCGGAGGATAGCACAGATACGCAGTATTTT.

The chain joins TRBV5-8 to TRBJ1-6; the match to TRBD1 covers 10 bases. This CDR3 region has 15 residues. J gave up 10 bases and V 4 bases, and 8 bases lay outside the gene matches. From germline, CDR1 is SGHTS and CDR2 YDEGEE. The CDR3 DNA sequence: TGTGCCAGCAGCGCCCGGGACAGGGGTCGGTCACCCCTCCACTTT. Translation: CASSARDRGRSPLHF.

The chain has TRBV6-2 or TRBV6-3 and TRBJ1-2; 7 nucleotides align to TRBD1. The CDR3 runs to 14 residues. V lost 5 bases to trimming and J lost 4 bases; unmatched junction nucleotides: 7. The germline gives CDR1 MNHEY, CDR2 SVGEGT. CDR3 sequence reads: CASSPGQFFYGYTF. CDR3 bases: TGTGCCAGCAGTCCGGGACAGTTTTTCTATGGCTACACCTTC.

This rearrangement joins TRBV18 to TRBJ2-7, with TRBD1 matching 10 bases. Trimming removed 3 bases from V and 3 bases from J; junction bases left unmatched: 5. The CDR3 spans 15 residues. Germline CDR1 KGHSH, CDR2 LQKENI. This chain's CDR3 is CASSPRQGAVYEQYF. CDR3 DNA sequence: TGTGCCAGCTCACCGCGACAGGGGGCAGTCTACGAGCAGTACTTC.

A few counts support this clone. V is TRBV5-5 and J is TRBJ1-1; 7 nucleotides align to TRBD1. Germline CDR1 SGHKS, CDR2 YYEKEE (reference sequence). The CDR3 spans 11 residues. With V trimmed by 6 bases and J by 11 bases, 7 bases remained unmatched. The CDR3 here is CASINRGLAFF. The CDR3 DNA reads TGTGCCAGCATCAACAGGGGCCTCGCTTTCTTT.

This clone was seen only a few times. V usage is TRBV11-2 and J usage is TRBJ1-2, with unresolved D. V was clipped by 4 bases and J by 7 bases, with 10 bases between them. The germline V gene has CDR1 SGHAT and CDR2 FQNNGV. The CDR3 contains 12 residues. CDR3 protein: CASSSSQIGYTF. The CDR3 DNA follows: TGTGCCAGCAGCTCCTCACAGATTGGCTACACCTTC.

This clone was recorded a few times. The gene calls are TRBV18 and TRBJ1-6; TRBD1 matches 10 bases. In germline, CDR1 is KGHSH, CDR2 LQKENI. This CDR3 has 15 residues. Trimming removed 3 bases from V and 7 bases from J; junction bases left unmatched: 3. The CDR3 loop is CASSPQGQGNSPLHF. The CDR3 region has the DNA TGTGCCAGCTCACCCCAGGGACAGGGGAATTCACCCCTCCACTTT.